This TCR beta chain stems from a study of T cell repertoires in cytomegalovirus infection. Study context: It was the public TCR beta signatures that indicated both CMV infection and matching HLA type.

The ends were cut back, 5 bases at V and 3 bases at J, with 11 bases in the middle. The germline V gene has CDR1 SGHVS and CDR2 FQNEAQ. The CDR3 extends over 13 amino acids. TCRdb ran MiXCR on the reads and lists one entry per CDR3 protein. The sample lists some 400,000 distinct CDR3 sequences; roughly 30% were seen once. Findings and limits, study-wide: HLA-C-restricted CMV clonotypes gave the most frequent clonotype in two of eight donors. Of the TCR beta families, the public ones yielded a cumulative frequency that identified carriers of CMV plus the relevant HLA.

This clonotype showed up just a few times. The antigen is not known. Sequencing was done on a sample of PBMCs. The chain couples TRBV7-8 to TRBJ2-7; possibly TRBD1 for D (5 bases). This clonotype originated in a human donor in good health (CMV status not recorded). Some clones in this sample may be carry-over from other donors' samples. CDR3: CASSVTESYEQYF. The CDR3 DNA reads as TGTGCCAGCAGCGTGACAGAAAGCTACGAGCAGTACTTC.